What follows are 4 T cell receptor beta chains derived from one specimen sequenced in a study of technical replicates of blood from several donors. TCRdb keeps only in-frame clones here, not all; method: immunoSEQ multiplex PCR. The sample includes about 56,000 clones, nearly 95% of them seen just once. The sequencing sample was made of PBMCs. Every receptor here comes from a human donor in good health. Some clones in this sample may be carry-over from other donors' samples.

The V call is TRBV4-1, the J call TRBJ1-6, with 9 nucleotides matching TRBD1. The trim removed 4 bases at V and 8 bases at J, leaving 15 bases unmatched. Germline V gives CDR1 MGHRA, CDR2 YSYEKL. The CDR3 covers 18 residues. DNA for the CDR3: TGCGCCAGCAGCCGGTCCGGGACAGGGTTGGGAGAGTATTCACCCCTCCACTTT. It yields the protein CASSRSGTGLGEYSPLHF.

The chain combines TRBV7-3 with TRBJ1-2; tentative D call: TRBD1 (6 bases). Trimming removed 4 bases from V and 10 bases from J, with 16 bases in between. The germline V gene encodes CDR1 SGHTA and CDR2 FQGTGA. CDR3 length: 13 amino acids. CDR3: CASSSQTGLDYTF. CDR3 DNA: TGTGCCAGCAGCTCCCAGACAGGACTAGACTACACCTTC.

The chain employs TRBV7-3 and TRBJ2-2; the match to TRBD2 covers 14 bases. The length of the CDR3 is 15 residues. With 5 bases clipped from V and 6 bases from J, the junction kept 2 bases outside the gene matches. CDR1 and CDR2 from the germline V gene are SGHTA and FQGTGA. The CDR3 reads CASSLGLAGAGELFF. The CDR3 DNA follows: TGTGCCAGCAGCCTGGGACTAGCGGGAGCCGGGGAGCTGTTTTTT. The entire variable domain, with the rest obtained from reference TRBV7-3 and TRBJ2-2, is as follows: GAGVSQTPSNKVTEKGKYVELRCDPISGHTALYWYRQSLGQGPEFLIYFQGTGAADDSGLPNDRFFAVRPEGSVSTLKIQRTERGDSAVYLCASSLGLAGAGELFFGEGSRLTVL.

This rearrangement joins TRBV5-1 to TRBJ2-5; 9 bases fit TRBD2. Germline assignment: CDR1 SGHRS and CDR2 YFSETQ. This CDR3 is 15 amino acids long. J gave up 3 bases and V 0 bases, and 3 bases lay outside the gene matches. As DNA, the CDR3 is TGCGCCAGCAGCTTGGTGGCGGGAGGGGAAGAGACCCAGTACTTC. As protein: CASSLVAGGEETQYF. Together with reference TRBV5-1 and TRBJ2-5, the CDR3 gives the full variable domain: KAGVTQTPRYLIKTRGQQVTLSCSPISGHRSVSWYQQTPGQGLQFLFEYFSETQRNKGNFPGRFSGRQFSNSRSEMNVSTLELGDSALYLCASSLVAGGEETQYFGPGTRLLVL.